This TCR beta chain comes out of a study of T cell responses to AZD1222 COVID-19 vaccine (dated by TCRdb to the early 2020s). Regarding the study in general: AZD1222 recipients whose second dose came at about 4 weeks and those whose second dose came at about 12 weeks were combined into one group, since spike-specific TCR depth and breadth did not differ between the two schedules. A total of 233 trial participants underwent TCR sequencing, of whom around 200 received two doses of AZD1222 and about 25 received two doses of the MenACWY control vaccine. Trial participants were enrolled by age into subgroups of 18-55, 56-69 and 70-plus years, and around 150, 28 and 57 TCR-sequenced participants, respectively, were included in these subgroups.

On the study overall, not on this receptor specifically: In the small 56-69-year group, the increase in depth fell short of significance, most likely because of low power. No day 14 peak-response samples were available, so repertoires were characterized only after the peak T cell response. Only a handful of AZD1222 recipients were SARS-CoV-2 seropositive at baseline, limiting conclusions about previously exposed vaccinees. Participants were mostly white British, with more females than males. The authors suggested clonal diversity may have been underestimated. Epitopes outside the regions mutated in the B.1.351 and B.1.1.7 variants were reportedly recognized by nearly half of the unique spike-specific TCRs. A significant rise in spike-specific TCR breadth and depth was observed after two AZD1222 doses relative to day 0 and relative to MenACWY recipients. The vaccine-associated CD4 TCRs covered the entire spike protein, and the dominant responses fell in regions 160-218 and 743-854.

In light of the paper, this sample's time point label describes: baseline before first vaccination. Vaccinee samples came from UK trials COV001 and COV002, including a single-blind randomized controlled phase 2/3 trial of AZD1222 (ChAdOx1 nCoV-19) in healthy adults. For TCRbeta chain sequencing, PBMC samples from trial participants were taken at day 0 and at day 28 after the second dose. Comment on this clone: Its binding antigen is unknown. No base quality values were provided; no much bigger clone lies one nucleotide off.

The CDR3 regions of human TCRbeta chains were analyzed by immunosequencing. The paper's data handling went like this. Repertoire TCRs were matched against a reference library of SARS-CoV-2-specific TCRs generated with the MIRA antigen-specificity platform. Breadth was defined as the fraction of unique TCRs that were SARS-CoV-2-associated, and depth was defined as the fraction of total T cells that were SARS-CoV-2-associated. Using the MIRA data, each spike-specific TCR was mapped to the spike region that the TCR reacts to and placed in a CD4 or CD8 class. Log10-transformed breadth and depth values were compared by one-way ANOVA with Sidak's multiple comparisons tests. TCRdb limited this immuneACCESS table to in-frame rearrangements with V and J called. A share of clones is missing; checked studies link under half to unresolved V genes, and the rest is unexplained. D and trimming were read from the DNA, whereas the V and J calls and clone size are those reported in that table. Within this sample are more than 130,000 clones, with approximately 90% of them counted one time only. Roughly 3.6% of the sample comes from the top ten.

This receptor was identified in an adult in good health. Here the sequenced sample was peripheral blood, taken on day 0 of AZD1222 vaccination.

The CDR3 loop reads CASSQWGVKDYGYTF. Here is the DNA: TGTGCCAGCAGCCAATGGGGGGTGAAGGACTATGGCTACACCTTC. The V and J genes are TRBV3-1 (or the pseudogene TRBV3-2) and TRBJ1-2; TRBD1 is a possible D gene, resting on 5 matching bases. Trimming takes 2 bases from V and 3 bases from J, and the germline ends sit 13 bases apart. Reading from cysteine to phenylalanine, the CDR3 counts 15 amino acids. The entry retains the CDR3 DNA only, 45 bases that are in frame from base 1. The germline V gene (reference sequence) supplies CDR1 LGHDT and CDR2 YNNKEL.